These 17 T cell receptor beta chains share one sample of origin, sequenced in a study of cytomegalovirus exposure and HLA in healthy donors. It was with 60 Vbeta and 13 Jbeta primers that the PCR ran. Here immunoSEQ multiplex PCR was the method, and the copy in TCRdb shows in-frame clones only, minus some. The table includes 160,000 or so clones, more than 65% detected once. The sample was PBMCs. The origin of the receptors is a woman between 50 and 59 years old in good health and CMV-seronegative.

The genes are TRBV7-2 and TRBJ1-3; D unclear. CDR1 and CDR2 from the germline V gene are SGHTA and FQGNSA. Deletions cut 1 base from V and 0 bases from J, with 10 bases between. The CDR3 is made up of 16 amino acids. CDR3 residues: CASSLVTALSGNTIYF. DNA for the CDR3: TGTGCCAGCAGCTTAGTTACAGCCCTCTCTGGAAACACCATATATTTT.

The chain couples TRBV7-2 to TRBJ2-7; tentative D call: TRBD2 (6 bases). The CDR3 sequence is 14 residues long. Trimming pared 5 bases from V and 2 bases from J, leaving 13 bases between. In germline, CDR1 is SGHTA, CDR2 FQGNSA. The CDR3 DNA reads as TGTGCCAGCAGCCGAAGGAGGGCGCCCTACGAGCAGTACTTC. Its protein is CASSRRRAPYEQYF.

V gene TRBV28 combines with J gene TRBJ2-7; D might be TRBD1 (6 bases). Germline V gives CDR1 MDHEN, CDR2 SYDVKM. V lost 3 bases, J lost 4 bases, and 10 bases lay in between. The CDR3 spans 13 residues. The CDR3 DNA sequence: TGTGCCAGCAGTTTTGACAGGCTATACGAGCAGTACTTC. It codes for CASSFDRLYEQYF.

The rearrangement joins TRBV7-8 to TRBJ2-1; 7 bases fit TRBD2. J lost 6 bases, V lost 4 bases, and 9 bases had no gene match. Germline values: CDR1 SGHVS, CDR2 FQNEAQ. The CDR3 has 15 residues. The DNA for the CDR3 is TGTGCCAGCAGCTCCGGGCGTACTAGCGTCAATGAGCAGTTCTTC. This encodes CASSSGRTSVNEQFF.

The chain has TRBV27 and TRBJ1-1; TRBD1 aligns across 9 bases. Germline CDR1 reads MNHEY; CDR2 reads SMNVEV (reference sequence). This CDR3 has 15 residues. With 5 bases clipped from V and 1 base from J, the junction kept 5 bases outside the gene matches. The CDR3 region is CASSRRGQGNTEAFF. In DNA form, the CDR3 reads TGTGCCAGCAGTCGAAGGGGACAGGGGAACACTGAAGCTTTCTTT.

The chain couples TRBV28 to TRBJ1-6; 9 bases map to TRBD1. With V trimmed by 5 bases and J by 5 bases, 7 bases remained unmatched. The CDR3 sequence is 16 residues long. Germline V lookup: CDR1 MDHEN, CDR2 SYDVKM. The CDR3 loop reads CASSNLRTGDNSPLHF. CDR3 DNA: TGTGCCAGCAGTAACCTAAGGACAGGGGATAATTCACCCCTCCACTTT.

This clone has a single count. The rearrangement uses TRBV6-5 and TRBJ1-2; 7 bases are a match to TRBD1. V shed 6 bases and J 3 bases; nucleotides not matched to a gene: 7. The germline CDR1 and CDR2 sequences are MNHEY and SVGAGI. This CDR3 contains 14 residues. CDR3 amino acids: CASRKPGTDYGYTF. In DNA form, the CDR3 reads TGTGCCAGCAGGAAACCCGGGACAGACTATGGCTACACCTTC.

The V call is TRBV9, the J call TRBJ2-1; no clear D gene. V was clipped by 0 bases and J by 9 bases, with 7 bases between them. Per germline, CDR1 SGDLS and CDR2 YYNGEE. The CDR3 contains 12 residues. CDR3 in amino acids: CASSVAEAEQFF. The CDR3 DNA reads as TGTGCCAGCAGCGTAGCAGAGGCTGAGCAGTTCTTC.

V is TRBV5-5 and J is TRBJ2-5, with 10 positions matching TRBD1. Germline lookup yields CDR1 SGHKS and CDR2 YYEKEE (reference sequence). The V segment lost 4 bases and the J segment 5 bases; nucleotides outside the gene matches: 11. The CDR3 is 16 amino acids. The CDR3 nucleotides are TGTGCCAGCAGCACAACGACAGGGGGCTTGCGGGAGACCCAGTACTTC. Translation: CASSTTTGGLRETQYF.

This rearrangement joins TRBV10-3 to TRBJ2-1, with 11 bases aligning to TRBD1. The CDR3 runs to 17 residues. Germline V gene data show CDR1 as ENHRY and CDR2 as SYGVKD. The J segment lost 7 bases and the V segment lost 4 bases, leaving 12 bases of the junction unmatched. The CDR3 sequence is CAISAAPRTGGSNEQFF. CDR3 in DNA: TGTGCCATCAGTGCGGCACCCAGGACAGGGGGCTCGAATGAGCAGTTCTTC.

Comments on this clone: At one end the junction does not follow the germline gene, possibly because of a read error. The J gene is TRBJ1-2, the V gene TRBV7-2; D is ambiguous. Germline CDR1 reads SGHTA; CDR2 reads FQGNSA. The CDR3 sequence is 13 residues long. The CDR3 nucleotides read TGTGCCAGCAGGTTAGGAGGGTCATCTGGCTACACCTTC. Its translation: CASRLGGSSGYTF.

The CDR3 here is CAWRPISGRALGKNIQYF. CDR3 bases: TGTGCCTGGAGACCGATCAGCGGGAGGGCCCTCGGGAAAAACATTCAGTACTTC. This chain uses TRBV30 with TRBJ2-4; 10 positions match TRBD2. The germline gives CDR1 GTSNPN, CDR2 SVGIG (reference sequence). This CDR3 spans 18 amino acids. Unmatched junction bases numbered 15, after V lost 3 bases and J lost 4 bases.

The rearrangement uses TRBV5-1 and TRBJ2-5; 13 bases are shared with TRBD2. In germline, CDR1 is SGHRS, CDR2 YFSETQ. The CDR3 runs 15 residues. Trimming took 5 bases from V and 5 from J; bases not matched to a gene: 6. Here the CDR3 DNA reads TGCGCCAGCAGTTCGACTAGCGGGGGGCCCGAGACCCAGTACTTC. Encoded protein: CASSSTSGGPETQYF.

J is TRBJ1-2 and V is TRBV7-2, with D perhaps matching TRBD1 (6 bases). Germline CDR1 SGHTA, CDR2 FQGNSA. The CDR3 is made up of 14 amino acids. Between the trimmed V and J ends, which lost 1 base and 6 bases, there was a span of 12 bases. CDR3 protein: CASSLVGDTHGYTF. In nucleotides, the CDR3 is TGTGCCAGCAGCTTAGTGGGGGACACCCATGGCTACACCTTC.

The chain is built from TRBV15 and TRBJ1-6; D not certain. The CDR3 consists of 16 residues. With 5 bases removed from V and 0 bases from J, the gap between germline ends came to 11 bases. Germline V gene sequence: CDR1 LNHNV, CDR2 YYDKDF (reference sequence). CDR3 region: CATSPRGSSYNSPLHF. As DNA, the CDR3 is TGTGCCACCAGCCCACGGGGAAGCTCCTATAATTCACCCCTCCACTTT.

This chain's CDR3 is CASSQAPGAANTGELFF. The CDR3 coding sequence is TGCGCCAGCAGCCAAGCCCCAGGGGCGGCGAACACCGGGGAGCTGTTTTTT. V usage is TRBV4-1 and J usage is TRBJ2-2; D perhaps matches TRBD1 (6 bases). Trimming removed 1 base at V and 0 bases at J, with 12 bases between. Germline V CDR1 and CDR2: MGHRA, YSYEKL. This CDR3 spans 17 amino acids.

V gene TRBV5-1 combines with J gene TRBJ2-1; 7 positions match TRBD2. V lost 4 bases, J lost 2 bases, and 6 bases stayed unmatched. There are 15 residues in the CDR3. CDR1 and CDR2 from the germline V gene are SGHRS and YFSETQ. This CDR3 reads CASSKAGTPYNEQFF. The CDR3 DNA is TGCGCCAGCAGCAAAGCGGGAACCCCCTACAATGAGCAGTTCTTC.